The sequence of this TCR beta chain was determined in a study of OX40 agonist ivuxolimab in advanced cancers. About the research overall: Past anti-PD-1, anti-PD-L1 or anti-CTLA-4 therapy was accepted, and 35% to 45% had received some.

About this clone itself: The same CDR3 also results from other DNA sequences found in this sample.

J was trimmed by 6 bases and V by 9 bases; bases with no gene match: 12. The CDR3 contains 14 residues. The germline gives CDR1 MNHEY, CDR2 SMNVEV (reference sequence). Blood specimens came from baseline, cycle 4 day 1, and cycle 7 day 1. TCRdb keeps only in-frame clones here, not all; method: immunoSEQ multiplex PCR. Of more than 9,500 clones listed, about 82% are singletons. The sequencing here drew on CD4+ or CD8+ T cells sorted from blood, taken in a trial of the OX40 agonist ivuxolimab. This sequence joins TRBV27 and TRBJ2-3; 7 bases agree with TRBD1. The clonotype comes from an adult with an advanced solid tumor such as melanoma, head and neck, liver or kidney cancer. DNA of the CDR3: TGTGCCAGTACCAAAGTAGGGGGCGCGGATACGCAGTATTTT. It codes for CASTKVGGADTQYF.